Reported below is one T cell receptor (beta chain). This clonotype occurred many times. Its target antigen remains unknown. No base qualities exist here, and no much larger clone lies one base off it. cDNA was synthesized by template-switch 5'RACE using a primer with a 10-nucleotide random unique molecular identifier that tagged each TCR transcript. Each sequencing run produced over 160 million TCR-beta sequences covering 15-18 subjects. The RNeasy kit was used to extract total RNA. The KAPA Real-time Library Amplification kit was used to amplify TCR-beta VDJ regions with primers targeting the TCR constant region and the 5'RACE anchor. Sample indexes and Illumina adaptors were added in a first PCR, after which library yield was increased in a second PCR. The roughly 650 bp TCR product was size-selected on a 2% E-gel SizeSelection system after Ampure bead purification. Before pooling, library quality was checked on a Bioanalyzer, concentration was measured with Qubit, and libraries were quantified with the Kapa Library Quantification kit. Paired-end 2 x 150 bp sequencing of the libraries was performed on an Illumina HiSeq 2500. To increase sequence diversity, about 23-30% phiX was spiked into each library pool. In the authors' own workflow: Quality-filtered reads were processed with the UMI-based MiGEC pipeline, and over 80% of raw TCR sequences were removed by the MiGEC pipeline during error correction. VDJ genes were aligned to IMGT germline references, and clonotypes were defined by unique CDR3 amino acid sequence plus V-J genes. Clonal expansion, Shannon diversity and CDR3 relatedness (CalcPairwiseDistances, ClusterSamples) were evaluated with VDJtools, and phylogenetic trees were built with CLCbio workbench. A clone was classed as expanded if it had 8 or more unique UMIs, a cutoff based on coefficient-of-variation modelling across technical triplicates. Using fastp at Q25 and MiXCR, TCRdb reprocessed the public reads and kept productive beta chains. CDR3 protein duplicates are merged, each entry listing the most common genes and DNA. The V and J calls here are based on TCRdb, not the publication. This sample has under 80,000 distinct CDR3 sequences in its table, and 3.9% of those were observed once. The ten largest clones capture roughly 1.4% of the sample.

For the unsorted PBMC libraries, 2 million PBMCs were stored in RNAlater at -80 degrees C until RNA extraction and were used to generate the libraries. The multiple sclerosis patients were enrolled in a US clinical protocol that evaluated disease progression with magnetic resonance imaging. Peripheral blood was subjected to Ficoll-Hypaque density gradient centrifugation to isolate PBMCs, which were then cryopreserved in liquid nitrogen. This entry is derived from a study of neurological immune-mediated disorders (dated by TCRdb to the late 2010s). Some background on the complete study: Among the roughly 34 multiple sclerosis patients, relapsing-remitting MS accounted for around 30 and secondary progressive MS accounted for 3. The approximately 99 TCR-beta libraries included longitudinal samples, technical triplicates and paired sorted CD4+ and CD8+ T-cell subsets alongside PBMC samples. Of the 70 or so subjects in the cohort, about 15 were HAM/TSP patients, about 34 were multiple sclerosis patients, and 20 were healthy controls. The study compared peripheral blood TCR-beta repertoires of HTLV-I-associated myelopathy (HAM/TSP) patients, multiple sclerosis patients and healthy controls using UMI-based sequencing.

General study outcomes and caveats: Across subjects, expanded clones never shared an identical CDR3 amino acid sequence, which suggests that the TCR-beta repertoires in every group were private. No association of the MS cluster with clinical or MRI features was observed, and the need for larger cohorts was stated by the authors. The highest TCR clonal expansion was observed in HAM/TSP patients, whereas the lowest was observed in MS patients, even when compared with healthy controls. In phylogenetic analysis, the repertoires of 18 of 34 MS patients grouped into a cluster of related CDR3 sequences, which suggests a possible signature at the repertoire level.

Sequencing input: PBMCs. The TCR was taken from a man younger than 40 with multiple sclerosis.

Read as DNA, the sequence is TGTGCCAGCAGGAGGACAGTCAATCAGCCCCAGCATTTT. This gives the protein CASRRTVNQPQHF. The rearranged chain carries TRBV2 and TRBJ1-5; TRBD1 could be the D gene, as 6 bases match. CDR1 and CDR2 were assigned from the germline V gene as SNHLY and FYNNEI. CDR3 length: 13 amino acids, cysteine to phenylalanine. Only CDR3 DNA remains: 39 bases, in frame from the first base. V is reduced by 6 bases and J by 3 bases, leaving a spacing of 9 bases between them.